This T cell receptor (beta chain) was sequenced for a study of blood T cell repertoires in COVID-19. Overall study context: The United States, Italy and Spain supplied acute and convalescent COVID-19 samples. Nucleic acid was either cDNA or gDNA, and it came from T cells, B-cell-depleted T cells, or PBMCs.

Authors' data handling: For nucleated cells, counts were estimated from reference gene primer amplification. Sequencing used immunoSEQ multiplex PCR; TCRdb keeps in-frame clones, though not all of them. V and J calls plus clone size are reproduced from that table; the DNA served to infer D and trimming. The sample lists 150,000 or so clones, roughly 90% seen once, with approximately 3.8% in the top ten. This CDR3 spans 13 amino acids. Per the germline V gene, CDR1 is SNHLY and CDR2 is FYNNEI. V trimming: 7 bases; J trimming: 6 bases; junction bases outside the gene matches: 8. Participants came from roughly 25 US areas, aged roughly 18 to 90 years.

The chain has TRBV2 and TRBJ1-2, with TRBD1 matching over 7 bases. The sequenced sample consisted of PBMCs or T cells enriched from blood (not recorded which). This TCR was recovered from a woman in her thirties or forties who had been exposed to COVID-19. CDR3 amino acids: CASIYGQGDGYTF. In DNA form, the CDR3 reads TGTGCCAGCATATATGGTCAGGGGGATGGCTACACCTTC.